The 27 T cell receptor beta chains below all came from one sample that was sequenced in a study of T cell repertoires in cytomegalovirus infection. Each CDR3 protein is one row after TCRdb ran MiXCR on the reads. In the table there are about 830,000 distinct CDR3 sequences, 30% to 35% of which are singletons. For these TCRs, the target antigens are not known. The sample was cultured CD8+ T cells from PBMCs, taken from culture after CMV antigen stimulation. The receptors come from a human donor in good health (CMV status not recorded). Some clones in this sample may be carry-over from other donors' samples.

There are a few counts of this clonotype. V and J are TRBV19 and TRBJ1-5; D gene unclear. Trimming pared 1 base from V and 5 bases from J, leaving 9 bases between. Germline assignment: CDR1 LNHDA and CDR2 SQIVND (reference sequence). The CDR3 runs 14 residues. The CDR3 is CASSIGARDQPQHF. The CDR3 DNA reads TGTGCCAGTAGTATAGGGGCGCGGGATCAGCCCCAGCATTTT.

This clonotype has more than one count but fewer than ten. One end of the junction varies from germline; a read error may be responsible. V usage is TRBV19 and J usage is TRBJ1-2; tentatively, D is TRBD1 (5 bases). The CDR3 loop spans 13 amino acids. Germline V gene lookup returns CDR1 LNHDA and CDR2 SQIVND (reference sequence). The CDR3: CASKGRVNDGYTF. As DNA, the CDR3 is TGTGCCAGTAAGGGCAGGGTTAACGATGGCTACACCTTC.

This clonotype was detected only a few times. The CDR3 bases are TGTGCCAGCAGCCCCCAGTTGGGACAGAAAAAGGGCTACACCTTC. Translated, it gives CASSPQLGQKKGYTF. The J gene is TRBJ1-2, the V gene TRBV7-9, with 7 bases matching TRBD1. V lost 5 bases to trimming and J lost 8 bases; unmatched junction nucleotides: 14. In germline, CDR1 is SEHNR, CDR2 FQNEAQ (reference sequence). The CDR3 contains 15 residues.

This clonotype has just a few counts. This chain uses TRBV5-1 with TRBJ1-6; 11 bases line up with TRBD1. The CDR3 runs to 14 residues. V shed 4 bases and J 9 bases; nucleotides not matched to a gene: 3. CDR1 and CDR2 (germline): SGHRS, YFSETQ. CDR3 sequence: CASSRTGGTSPLHF. CDR3 coding DNA: TGCGCCAGCAGCCGGACAGGGGGCACTTCACCCCTCCACTTT.

V gene TRBV6-6 combines with J gene TRBJ2-1; D assignment may be TRBD1 or TRBD2 (5 bases each). The germline V gene encodes CDR1 MNHNY and CDR2 SVGAGI (reference sequence). The V end was cut by 0 bases, the J end by 7 bases, with 16 bases between. CDR3 size: 16 residues. CDR3 nucleotides: TGTGCCAGCAGTTACTCCACCTCCGGGACCGAGAATGAGCAGTTCTTC. It yields the protein CASSYSTSGTENEQFF.

This clonotype was found a few times. The chain couples TRBV28 to TRBJ1-2; weak D call: TRBD1 (5 bases). Trimming removed 4 bases from V and 5 bases from J, with 14 bases in between. The germline gives CDR1 MDHEN, CDR2 SYDVKM. The CDR3 has 14 amino acids. The CDR3 here is CASSSPDTSYGYTF. In nucleotides, the CDR3 is TGTGCCAGCAGTTCCCCGGACACATCGTATGGCTACACCTTC.

The chain couples TRBV6-5 to TRBJ2-5; no reliable D call. The V and J ends lost 0 bases and 1 base respectively, with 9 bases between them. The CDR3 is 15 amino acids. Per the germline V gene, CDR1 is MNHEY and CDR2 is SVGAGI. CDR3 in amino acids: CASSYSLSTQETQYF. Written as DNA, the CDR3 is TGTGCCAGCAGTTACTCGCTGAGTACCCAAGAGACCCAGTACTTC.

This sequence joins TRBV10-3 and TRBJ2-1; 7 positions agree with TRBD1. The CDR3 is 12 amino acids. Germline CDR1 ENHRY, CDR2 SYGVKD. Trimming removed 6 bases from V and 10 bases from J; junction bases left unmatched: 6. The CDR3 coding sequence is TGTGCCATCAGCTCAGGGGGAAAAGAGCAGTTCTTC. Translating it yields CAISSGGKEQFF.

The table lists this clonotype with a count of one. The chain combines TRBV19 with TRBJ2-6, with TRBD1 identical over 7 bases. The CDR3 loop spans 14 amino acids. J lost 8 bases, V lost 5 bases, and 6 bases had no gene match. The germline gives CDR1 LNHDA, CDR2 SQIVND (reference sequence). CDR3 residues: CASSPTGSSNVLTF. In nucleotides, the CDR3 is TGTGCCAGTAGTCCGACAGGGTCCTCCAACGTCCTGACTTTC.

This clonotype was seen only a few times. The chain is built from TRBV10-3 and TRBJ2-1; TRBD1 is a possible D gene (5 bases). The CDR3 is 16 residues long. Germline CDR1 reads ENHRY; CDR2 reads SYGVKD. Between the trimmed V and J ends, which lost 0 bases and 9 bases, there was a span of 18 bases. The CDR3 spells CAISESVGAIPGEQFF. CDR3 nucleotides: TGTGCCATCAGTGAGTCGGTAGGGGCCATACCGGGTGAGCAGTTCTTC.

This clonotype has a count of ten or more. The gene calls are TRBV7-8 and TRBJ2-1; a possible D gene is TRBD2 (6 bases). Per the germline V gene, CDR1 is SGHVS and CDR2 is FQNEAQ. Trimming shortened V by 3 bases and J by 6 bases, and 12 bases separated the two germline ends. The CDR3 runs to 14 residues. This chain's CDR3 is CASSLGLIFNEQFF. The CDR3 nucleotides are TGTGCCAGCAGCTTGGGACTTATTTTCAATGAGCAGTTCTTC.

The V gene is TRBV7-6, the J gene TRBJ1-1; no clear D. Trimming took 5 bases from V and 1 from J, leaving 17 bases between them. Germline CDR1 reads SGHVS; CDR2 reads FNYEAQ. The CDR3 length is 16 residues. The CDR3 DNA is TGTGCCAGCAGCATTCTCTCTCCCACAGAGAACACTGAAGCTTTCTTT. Amino acid sequence: CASSILSPTENTEAFF.

The chain joins TRBV5-1 to TRBJ1-6, with D maybe TRBD1 (5 bases). V dropped 6 bases and J dropped 5 bases, with 9 bases sitting between them. CDR1 and CDR2 (germline): SGHRS, YFSETQ. The CDR3 length is 13 residues. The CDR3 spells CASNLGDNSPLHF. The CDR3 DNA is TGCGCCAGCAATTTGGGGGATAATTCACCCCTCCACTTT.

The chain combines TRBV20-1 with TRBJ1-2, with D maybe TRBD1 (5 bases). V lost 3 bases to trimming and J lost 5 bases, with 13 bases between them. Germline CDR1 and CDR2: DFQATT and SNEGSKA (reference sequence). This CDR3 is 13 amino acids long. This CDR3 reads CSARGGVRYGYTF. The CDR3 DNA is TGCAGTGCTAGGGGGGGGGTACGGTATGGCTACACCTTC.

This clonotype was seen a handful of times. The rearrangement links TRBV29-1 to TRBJ2-3; D gene uncertain. This CDR3 has 16 amino acids. Germline V CDR1 and CDR2: SQVTM, ANQGSEA. V was cut by 3 bases and J by 0 bases, with 16 bases left in between. The CDR3 DNA follows: TGCAGCGTTGATTGGCAGGCCCTGGGAAGCACAGATACGCAGTATTTT. Protein: CSVDWQALGSTDTQYF.

This clonotype was observed a few times. The chain links TRBV27 to TRBJ1-6, with 8 bases identical to TRBD1. J was trimmed by 10 bases and V by 4 bases; bases with no gene match: 9. Germline V gene lookup returns CDR1 MNHEY and CDR2 SMNVEV (reference sequence). The CDR3 has 15 amino acids. The CDR3 bases are TGTGCCAGCAGTTCCGACAGGGGCTTACGGTCACCCCTCCACTTT. It translates to CASSSDRGLRSPLHF.

This clonotype has at least ten counts. This chain joins TRBV7-2 and TRBJ1-2; D call uncertain. Trimming removed 1 base from V and 4 bases from J, with 31 bases in between. The CDR3 spans 21 residues. The germline V gene encodes CDR1 SGHTA and CDR2 FQGNSA. DNA for the CDR3: TGTGCCAGCAGCTTAGTTGGCCCCCTGGTGTGGGGTGGGGAGGTAGTCTATGGCTACACCTTC. Translating it yields CASSLVGPLVWGGEVVYGYTF.

In the case of this clonotype: This may arise from a read error, as a much more abundant clone is one base away. This sequence joins TRBV7-6 and TRBJ2-7; possibly TRBD1 or TRBD2 for D (5 bases each). V shed 10 bases and J shed 6 bases, with 22 bases lying between them. CDR1 SGHVS and CDR2 FNYEAQ come from the germline V gene. CDR3 size: 14 residues. The CDR3 nucleotides are TGTGCCAACAGTTCCCCCGGGACCCCCGGCGAGCAGTACTTC. Translating gives CANSSPGTPGEQYF.

This clonotype was observed many times. The chain recombines TRBV7-8 with TRBJ1-6; D uncertain. V was clipped by 1 base and J by 7 bases, with 5 bases between them. Germline lookup yields CDR1 SGHVS and CDR2 FQNEAQ. The CDR3 contains 13 residues. This chain's CDR3 is CASSLVYNSPLHF. The CDR3 bases are TGTGCCAGCAGCTTAGTTTACAATTCACCCCTCCACTTT.

This clonotype has more than one count but fewer than ten. The genes are TRBV5-1 and TRBJ2-3; 10 nucleotides align to TRBD2. Germline V lookup: CDR1 SGHRS, CDR2 YFSETQ. The CDR3 runs to 15 residues. The V gene end was trimmed by 9 bases and the J gene end by 5 bases; junction bases not matched to a gene: 12. The CDR3 protein is CATSFSGGPGDTQYF. The CDR3 nucleotides read TGCGCCACCTCCTTTAGCGGGGGGCCAGGAGATACGCAGTATTTT.

This clonotype was detected many times. The chain carries TRBV27 and TRBJ2-2, with D maybe TRBD2 (7 bases). This CDR3 has 14 residues. Germline CDR1 reads MNHEY; CDR2 reads SMNVEV (reference sequence). Trimming shortened V by 0 bases and J by 9 bases, and 11 bases separated the two germline ends. CDR3 DNA: TGTGCCAGCAGTTTATCGAAGGGGGGGCGGGAGCTGTTTTTT. It yields the protein CASSLSKGGRELFF.

This clonotype has just a few counts. The chain carries TRBV2 and TRBJ1-2; 10 nucleotides agree with TRBD1. The CDR3 loop spans 13 amino acids. V lost 8 bases and J lost 4; bases outside the gene matches: 4. Germline CDR1 SNHLY, CDR2 FYNNEI. CDR3 loop: CASLRTGGYGYTF. In DNA form, the CDR3 reads TGTGCCAGCCTTAGGACAGGGGGCTATGGCTACACCTTC.

The chain recombines TRBV4-2 with TRBJ2-3; 11 nucleotides align to TRBD2. The CDR3 loop spans 15 amino acids. The junction had 4 bases not matched to a gene; V was cut back by 5 bases and J by 3 bases. From germline, CDR1 is LGHNA and CDR2 YNFKEQ. CDR3 residues: CASSTSGGRTDTQYF. CDR3 nucleotides: TGTGCCAGCAGCACTAGCGGGGGTAGAACAGATACGCAGTATTTT.

This clonotype was seen repeatedly, ten times or more. The chain joins TRBV7-9 to TRBJ2-7, with D tentatively TRBD1 (5 bases). The CDR3 totals 16 residues. Trimming removed 1 base from V and 0 bases from J, with 13 bases in between. Germline CDR1 reads SEHNR; CDR2 reads FQNEAQ (reference sequence). The CDR3 spells CASSLDRHRSSYEQYF. CDR3 in DNA: TGTGCCAGCAGCTTAGACCGACACAGGAGCTCCTACGAGCAGTACTTC.

The chain couples TRBV7-9 to TRBJ2-2; D is perhaps TRBD2 (6 bases). Trimming cost V 4 bases and J 1 base, with 13 bases left between them. Germline values: CDR1 SEHNR, CDR2 FQNEAQ (reference sequence). The CDR3 runs to 16 residues. The CDR3 nucleotides are TGTGCCAGCAGCTCCACCCCGGGACTGAACACCGGGGAGCTGTTTTTT. Protein: CASSSTPGLNTGELFF.

In this sample, this clonotype turned up once. This chain uses TRBV15 with TRBJ2-7; D possibly corresponds to TRBD2 (6 bases). CDR1 and CDR2 (germline): LNHNV, YYDKDF (reference sequence). The CDR3 has 14 amino acids. V was pared by 1 base and J by 2 bases, with 9 bases between. This CDR3 is CATSRASEPYEQYF. CDR3 nucleotide sequence: TGTGCCACCAGCAGAGCTAGCGAGCCCTACGAGCAGTACTTC.

V usage is TRBV19 and J usage is TRBJ2-7; tentatively, D is TRBD1 or TRBD2 (5 bases each). Trimming left V 0 bases short and J 4 bases short, with 10 bases between. CDR3 length: 14 amino acids. Germline V gene lookup returns CDR1 LNHDA and CDR2 SQIVND (reference sequence). The CDR3, as DNA: TGTGCCAGTAGTATAGAACCCTGGGGGTACGAGCAGTACTTC. Encoded protein: CASSIEPWGYEQYF.